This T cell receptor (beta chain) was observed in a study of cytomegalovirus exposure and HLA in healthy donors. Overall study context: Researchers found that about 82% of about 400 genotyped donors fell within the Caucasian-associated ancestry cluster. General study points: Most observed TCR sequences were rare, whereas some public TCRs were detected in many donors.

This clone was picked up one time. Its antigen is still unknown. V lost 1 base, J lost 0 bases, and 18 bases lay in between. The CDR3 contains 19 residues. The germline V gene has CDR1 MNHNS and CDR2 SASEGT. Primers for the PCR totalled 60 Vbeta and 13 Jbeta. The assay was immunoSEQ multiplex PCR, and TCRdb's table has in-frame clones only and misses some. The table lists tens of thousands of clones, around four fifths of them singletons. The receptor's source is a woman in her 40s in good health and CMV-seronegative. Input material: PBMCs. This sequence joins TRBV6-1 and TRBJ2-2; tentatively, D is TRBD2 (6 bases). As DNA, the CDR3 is TGTGCCAGCAGTGAAGAGGATAGCGGCTCCGTCGCGAACACCGGGGAGCTGTTTTTT. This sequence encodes CASSEEDSGSVANTGELFF.